A single T cell receptor (beta chain) is shown here with its context. The antigen remains unidentified. V lost 2 bases and J lost 5; bases outside the gene matches: 5. The CDR3 totals 14 residues. Germline V gives CDR1 MNHEY, CDR2 SMNVEV (reference sequence). The sample belongs to a study of post-analysis software for immune sequencing data. Overall study context: Secondary progressive, relapsing-remitting and progressive-relapsing multiple sclerosis were among the included disease courses. General study points: Relative to controls, patients had a few TRBV segments at higher frequency, with TRBV5-6, TRBV5-1 and TRBV20-1 among these.

Each TCR beta cDNA library carried unique molecular identifiers. TCRdb processed the PCR reads anew with MiXCR; each CDR3 protein has one entry. The repertoire holds about 460,000 distinct CDR3 sequences, less than 45% seen once, with about 12% in the top ten. The chain employs TRBV27 and TRBJ2-5; the match to TRBD2 covers 7 bases. The sample comprised blood. This receptor was obtained from a girl aged 5-17 years with multiple sclerosis. In DNA, the CDR3 is TGTGCCAGCAGTTTAGCGGGAGCGAGGGAGACCCAGTACTTC. This gives the protein CASSLAGARETQYF.